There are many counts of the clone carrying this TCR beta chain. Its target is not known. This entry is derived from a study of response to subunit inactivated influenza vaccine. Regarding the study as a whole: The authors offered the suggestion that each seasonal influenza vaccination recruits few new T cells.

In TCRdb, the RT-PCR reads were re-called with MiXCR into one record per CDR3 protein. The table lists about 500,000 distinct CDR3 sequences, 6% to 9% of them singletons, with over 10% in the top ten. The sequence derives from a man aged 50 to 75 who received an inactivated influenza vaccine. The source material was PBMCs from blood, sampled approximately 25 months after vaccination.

The CDR3 DNA sequence: TGCGCCAGCAGCTTCGCGGGGGGCCGGTCCACCGGGGAGCTGTTTTTT. Translating it yields CASSFAGGRSTGELFF. The chain joins TRBV5-1 to TRBJ2-2; 8 bases map to TRBD2. Germline trimming cut 2 bases from V and 4 bases from J; bases unmatched to any gene: 7. This CDR3 is 16 amino acids long. The germline V gene has CDR1 SGHRS and CDR2 YFSETQ. Combining the CDR3 with reference TRBV5-1 and TRBJ2-2 gives the whole variable domain KAGVTQTPRYLIKTRGQQVTLSCSPISGHRSVSWYQQTPGQGLQFLFEYFSETQRNKGNFPGRFSGRQFSNSRSEMNVSTLELGDSALYLCASSFAGGRSTGELFFGEGSRLTVL.